The 10 T cell receptor beta chains below were found in one sample sequenced in a study of CD8 T cells in ankylosing spondylitis (dated by TCRdb to about 2017). The method behind the library was 5' RACE. Sequencing was carried out with an Illumina HiSeq 2500. The public reads were run again by TCRdb, first through fastp at Q25 and then through MiXCR, and only productive beta chains were kept. Each CDR3 protein appears once, grouped with its most common genes and DNA. The sample table holds 150,000 to 200,000 distinct CDR3 sequences, of which about 18% were seen once. More than 3.5% of the sample goes to the ten largest clones. The specimen sequenced was blood, either unsorted or a sorted T cell fraction (not recorded which). Every receptor here comes from a male donor aged 10 to 30 with ankylosing spondylitis or in good health (not recorded which). Donor details come from another sample of the same person, matched by shared clones.

The table lists this clonotype with many counts. The chain is built from TRBV20-1 and TRBJ1-2, with D unclear. The CDR3 is 12 residues long. Germline V gives CDR1 DFQATT, CDR2 SNEGSKA (reference sequence). The V gene lost 4 bases and the J gene lost 4 bases, with 10 bases spanning the gap. CDR3 amino acids: CSAKEGGYGYTF. The CDR3 nucleotides read TGCAGTGCTAAGGAGGGTGGCTATGGCTACACCTTC.

This clonotype has ten or more counts. The CDR3 sequence is CASSFYSCAYEQYV. CDR3 in DNA: TGTGCCAGCAGTTTCTACAGTTGCGCCTACGAGCAGTACGTC. V usage is TRBV6-9 and J usage is TRBJ2-7; D ambiguous. CDR3 length equals 14 residues. With 4 bases removed from V and 2 bases from J, the gap between germline ends came to 12 bases. Per the germline V gene, CDR1 is MNHGY and CDR2 is SVAAGI.

The rearrangement links TRBV11-2 to TRBJ2-2, with 7 positions matching TRBD2. CDR1 and CDR2 (germline): SGHAT, FQNNGV. V gave up 8 bases and J gave up 1 base; unmatched junction bases: 19. The CDR3 is 19 residues long. The CDR3 sequence: CASGSLRRETSMNTGELFF. As DNA, the CDR3 is TGTGCCAGCGGGAGCCTTCGGCGGGAGACCTCGATGAACACCGGGGAGCTGTTTTTT.

The V call is TRBV12-3 or TRBV12-4, the J call TRBJ2-1; 9 nucleotides match TRBD1. Trimming took 5 bases from V and 9 from J; bases not matched to a gene: 8. CDR3 length equals 14 residues. CDR3 amino acids: CASSLTGGLTEQFF. CDR3 DNA sequence: TGTGCCAGCAGTCTGACAGGGGGTCTCACTGAGCAGTTCTTC.

This clonotype has at least ten counts. The chain recombines TRBV15 with TRBJ2-5; 7 nucleotides align to TRBD2. Germline V lookup: CDR1 LNHNV, CDR2 YYDKDF (reference sequence). J gave up 4 bases and V 3 bases, and 11 bases lay outside the gene matches. The CDR3 sequence is 16 residues long. The CDR3 bases are TGTGCCACCAGCAGGGAGCTAGCGGAGGAGCGAGAGACCCAGTACTTC. It yields the protein CATSRELAEERETQYF.

This clonotype was recorded once. V is TRBV9 and J is TRBJ2-1; 10 bases are a match to TRBD2. Per the germline V gene, CDR1 is SGDLS and CDR2 is YYNGEE. V was pared by 0 bases and J by 6 bases, with 9 bases of the junction left unmatched. This CDR3 is 17 amino acids long. The DNA for the CDR3 is TGTGCCAGCAGCGTAGCATCCGAGCGGGAGGGGGGCAATGAGCAGTTCTTC. Residues: CASSVASEREGGNEQFF.

This clonotype was counted at least ten times. The chain links TRBV12-3 or TRBV12-4 to TRBJ2-2; no definite D call. This CDR3 is 14 amino acids long. Trimming removed 5 bases at V and 2 bases at J, with 9 bases between. The CDR3 reads CASSLQENTGELFF. CDR3 nucleotides: TGTGCCAGCAGTCTGCAGGAAAACACCGGGGAGCTGTTTTTT.

V gene TRBV12-3 or TRBV12-4 combines with J gene TRBJ2-1, with 7 positions matching TRBD1. The V segment lost 6 bases and the J segment 10 bases; nucleotides outside the gene matches: 9. The CDR3 consists of 13 residues. The CDR3 region is CASSMTGSREQFF. The CDR3 bases are TGTGCCAGCAGCATGACAGGGTCGCGGGAGCAGTTCTTC.

This clonotype was seen repeatedly, ten times or more. The chain uses TRBV7-2 and TRBJ2-2, with D unclear. Trimming stripped 3 bases from V and 2 bases from J, with 13 bases between. This CDR3 spans 16 amino acids. From germline, CDR1 is SGHTA and CDR2 FQGNSA. CDR3 residues: CASSFGPLVNTGELFF. In DNA, the CDR3 is TGTGCCAGCAGCTTTGGTCCCCTAGTTAACACCGGGGAGCTGTTTTTT.

This clonotype has just a few counts. V is TRBV5-4 and J is TRBJ2-7; perhaps TRBD2 as D (5 bases). The V gene's germline CDR1 is SGHNT and CDR2 YYREEE (reference sequence). This CDR3 contains 13 residues. V lost 2 bases and J lost 4, with 10 bases in between. The CDR3 region is CASSFRDSYEQYF. Written as DNA, the CDR3 is TGTGCCAGCAGCTTCCGGGATAGTTACGAGCAGTACTTC.